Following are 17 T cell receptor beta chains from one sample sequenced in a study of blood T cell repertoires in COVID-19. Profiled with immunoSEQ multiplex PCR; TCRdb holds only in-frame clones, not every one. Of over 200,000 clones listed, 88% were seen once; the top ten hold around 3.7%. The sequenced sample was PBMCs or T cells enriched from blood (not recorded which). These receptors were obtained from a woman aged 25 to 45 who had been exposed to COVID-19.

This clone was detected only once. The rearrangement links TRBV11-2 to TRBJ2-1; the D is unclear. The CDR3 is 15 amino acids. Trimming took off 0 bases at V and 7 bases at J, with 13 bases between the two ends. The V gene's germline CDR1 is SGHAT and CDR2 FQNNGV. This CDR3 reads CASSLDGMAGNEQFF. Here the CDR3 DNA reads TGTGCCAGCAGCTTAGATGGAATGGCAGGAAATGAGCAGTTCTTC.

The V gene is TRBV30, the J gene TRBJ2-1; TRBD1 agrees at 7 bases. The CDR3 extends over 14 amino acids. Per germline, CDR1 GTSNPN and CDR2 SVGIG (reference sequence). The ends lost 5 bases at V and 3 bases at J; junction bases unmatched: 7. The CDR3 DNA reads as TGTGCCTGGGGATCGGACAGGCTCTACAATGAGCAGTTCTTC. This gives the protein CAWGSDRLYNEQFF.

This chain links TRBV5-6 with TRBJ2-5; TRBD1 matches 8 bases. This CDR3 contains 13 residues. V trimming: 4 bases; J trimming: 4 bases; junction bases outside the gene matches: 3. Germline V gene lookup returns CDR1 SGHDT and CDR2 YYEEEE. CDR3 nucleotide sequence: TGTGCCAGCAGCGGACAGGGTCCAGAGACCCAGTACTTC. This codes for CASSGQGPETQYF.

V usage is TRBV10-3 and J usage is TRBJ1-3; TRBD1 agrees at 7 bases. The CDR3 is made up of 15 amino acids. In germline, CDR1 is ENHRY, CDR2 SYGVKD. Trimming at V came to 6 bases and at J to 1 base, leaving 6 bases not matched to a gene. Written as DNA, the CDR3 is TGTGCCATCAGACCAGGGGGAATGTCTGGAAACACCATATATTTT. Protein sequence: CAIRPGGMSGNTIYF.

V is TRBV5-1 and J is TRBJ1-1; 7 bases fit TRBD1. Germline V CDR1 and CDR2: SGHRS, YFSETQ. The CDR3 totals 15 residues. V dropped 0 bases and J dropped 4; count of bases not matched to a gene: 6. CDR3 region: CASSLGTGVGTEAFF. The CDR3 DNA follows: TGCGCCAGCAGCTTGGGGACAGGTGTGGGCACTGAAGCTTTCTTT.

This CDR3 is CASSAQPTSTDEQFF. The DNA for the CDR3 is TGTGCCAGTAGTGCACAACCGACTAGTACCGATGAGCAGTTCTTC. This rearrangement joins TRBV19 to TRBJ2-1, with a possible D match to TRBD2 (6 bases). The germline V and J ends were trimmed by 5 bases and 8 bases, with 19 bases remaining between them. Germline lookup yields CDR1 LNHDA and CDR2 SQIVND (reference sequence). This CDR3 region has 15 residues.

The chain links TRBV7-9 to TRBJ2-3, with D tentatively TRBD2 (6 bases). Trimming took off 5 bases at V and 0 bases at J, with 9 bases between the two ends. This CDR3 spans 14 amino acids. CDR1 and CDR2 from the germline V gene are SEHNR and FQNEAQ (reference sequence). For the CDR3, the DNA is TGTGCCAGCAGCCTCGGGACTAGCACAGATACGCAGTATTTT. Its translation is CASSLGTSTDTQYF. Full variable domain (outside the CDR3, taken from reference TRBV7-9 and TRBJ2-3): DTGVSQNPRHKITKRGQNVTFRCDPISEHNRLYWYRQTLGQGPEFLTYFQNEAQLEKSRLLSDRFSAERPKGSFSTLEIQRTEQGDSAMYLCASSLGTSTDTQYFGPGTRLTVL.

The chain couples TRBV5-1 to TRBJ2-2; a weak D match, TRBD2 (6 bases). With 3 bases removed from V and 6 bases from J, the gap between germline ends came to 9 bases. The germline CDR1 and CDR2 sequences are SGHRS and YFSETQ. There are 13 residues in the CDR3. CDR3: CASSSTSAGELFF. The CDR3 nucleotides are TGCGCCAGCAGCTCGACTAGTGCCGGGGAGCTGTTTTTT.

CDR3 residues: CSVVGQGAGQPQHF. CDR3 sequence (DNA): TGCAGCGTTGTAGGACAGGGGGCGGGTCAGCCCCAGCATTTT. The chain employs TRBV29-1 and TRBJ1-5; 11 bases map to TRBD1. The CDR3 consists of 14 residues. Trimming took 4 bases from V and 6 from J; bases not matched to a gene: 5. Per germline, CDR1 SQVTM and CDR2 ANQGSEA.

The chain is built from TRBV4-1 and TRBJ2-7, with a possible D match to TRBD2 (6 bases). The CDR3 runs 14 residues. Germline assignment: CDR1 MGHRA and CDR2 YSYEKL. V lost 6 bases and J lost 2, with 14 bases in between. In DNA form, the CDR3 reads TGCGCCAGCAGACCCACTAGCTCCGCCTACGAGCAGTACTTC. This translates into CASRPTSSAYEQYF.

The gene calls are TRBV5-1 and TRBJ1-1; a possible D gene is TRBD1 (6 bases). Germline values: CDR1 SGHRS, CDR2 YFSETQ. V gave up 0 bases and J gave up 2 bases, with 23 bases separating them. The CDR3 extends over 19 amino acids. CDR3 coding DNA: TGCGCCAGCAGCTTGGATGTGTACAGGGCGCAAACAACTAACACTGAAGCTTTCTTT. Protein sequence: CASSLDVYRAQTTNTEAFF.

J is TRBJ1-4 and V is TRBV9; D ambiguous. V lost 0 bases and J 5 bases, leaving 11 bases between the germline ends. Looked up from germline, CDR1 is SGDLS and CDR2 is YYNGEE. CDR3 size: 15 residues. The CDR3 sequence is CASSVEVRPNEKLFF. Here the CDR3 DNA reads TGTGCCAGCAGCGTAGAGGTCAGGCCAAATGAAAAACTGTTTTTT.

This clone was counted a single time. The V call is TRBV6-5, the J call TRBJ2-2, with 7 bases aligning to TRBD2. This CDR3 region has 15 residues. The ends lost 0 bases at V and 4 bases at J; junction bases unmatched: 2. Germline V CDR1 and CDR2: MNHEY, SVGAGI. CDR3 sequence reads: CASSYSTGGTGELFF. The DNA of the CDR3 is TGTGCCAGCAGTTACTCGACGGGGGGCACCGGGGAGCTGTTTTTT.

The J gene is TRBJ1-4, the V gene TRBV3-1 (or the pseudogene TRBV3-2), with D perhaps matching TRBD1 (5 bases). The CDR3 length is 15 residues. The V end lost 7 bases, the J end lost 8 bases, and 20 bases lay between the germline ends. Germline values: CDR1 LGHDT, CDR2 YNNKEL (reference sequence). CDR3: CASMVGRAFREKLFF. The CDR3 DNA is TGTGCCAGCATGGTAGGCAGGGCTTTTCGGGAAAAACTGTTTTTT.

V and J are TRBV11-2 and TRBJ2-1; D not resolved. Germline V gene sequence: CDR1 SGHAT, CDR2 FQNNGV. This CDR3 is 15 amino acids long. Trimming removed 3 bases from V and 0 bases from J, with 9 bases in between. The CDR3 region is CASSLTSSSYNEQFF. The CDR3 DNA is TGTGCCAGCAGCTTGACTTCCTCCTCCTACAATGAGCAGTTCTTC.

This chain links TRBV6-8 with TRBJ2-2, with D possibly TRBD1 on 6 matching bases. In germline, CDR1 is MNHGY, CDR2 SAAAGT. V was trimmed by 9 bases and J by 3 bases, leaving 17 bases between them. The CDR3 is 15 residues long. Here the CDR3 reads CASICRDKDTGELFF. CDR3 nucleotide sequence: TGTGCCAGTATATGCCGGGACAAGGACACCGGGGAGCTGTTTTTT.

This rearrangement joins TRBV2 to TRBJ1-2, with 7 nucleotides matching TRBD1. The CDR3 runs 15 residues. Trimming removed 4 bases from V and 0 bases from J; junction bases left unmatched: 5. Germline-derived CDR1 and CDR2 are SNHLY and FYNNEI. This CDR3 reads CASSGQGHPNYGYTF. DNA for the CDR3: TGTGCCAGCAGTGGACAGGGACACCCTAACTATGGCTACACCTTC. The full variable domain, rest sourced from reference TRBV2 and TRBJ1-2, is EPEVTQTPSHQVTQMGQEVILRCVPISNHLYFYWYRQILGQKVEFLVSFYNNEISEKSEIFDDQFSVERPDGSNFTLKIRSTKLEDSAMYFCASSGQGHPNYGYTFGSGTRLTVV.